The entry that follows covers one TCR beta chain sequence. What it binds is not known. This sample was included in a study of OX40 agonist ivuxolimab in advanced cancers. About the study: Three patients had partial responses: one hepatocellular carcinoma, two cutaneous melanoma.

Whole-study findings and limits: Clonal expansion in partial responders at 0.1-3.0 mg/kg ranked among the lowest. Antigen targets of the expanded peripheral T cells went undetermined.

The CDR3 runs 11 residues. With 6 bases removed from V and 3 bases from J, the gap between germline ends came to 5 bases. Germline V gene sequence: CDR1 MNHEY, CDR2 SVGAGI. Method: immunoSEQ multiplex PCR; TCRdb's copy keeps in-frame clones and lacks some. In the table there are tens of thousands of clones, around 80% of which are singletons. The chain links TRBV6-5 to TRBJ2-5; the D is unclear. This TCR came from an adult with an advanced solid tumor such as melanoma, head and neck, liver or kidney cancer. The material was CD4+ or CD8+ T cells sorted from blood, obtained in a trial of the OX40 agonist ivuxolimab. Written as DNA, the CDR3 is TGTGCCAGCAGCACCGAAGAGACCCAGTACTTC. Amino acids: CASSTEETQYF.